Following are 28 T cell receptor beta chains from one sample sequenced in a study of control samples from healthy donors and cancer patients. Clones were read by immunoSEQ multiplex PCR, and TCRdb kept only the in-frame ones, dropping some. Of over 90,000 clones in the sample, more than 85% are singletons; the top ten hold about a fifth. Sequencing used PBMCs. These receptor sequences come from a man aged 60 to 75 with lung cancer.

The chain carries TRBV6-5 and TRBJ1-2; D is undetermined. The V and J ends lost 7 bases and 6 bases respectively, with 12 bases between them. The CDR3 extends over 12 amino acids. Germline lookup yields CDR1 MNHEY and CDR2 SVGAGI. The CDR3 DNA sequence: TGTGCCAGCAAAAATTCGCGGGATGGCTACACCTTC. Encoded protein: CASKNSRDGYTF.

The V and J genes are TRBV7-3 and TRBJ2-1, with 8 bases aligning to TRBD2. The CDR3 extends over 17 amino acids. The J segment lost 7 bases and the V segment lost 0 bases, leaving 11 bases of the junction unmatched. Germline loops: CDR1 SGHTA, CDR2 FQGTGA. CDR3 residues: CASSLTPSAGGLNEQFF. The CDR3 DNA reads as TGTGCCAGCAGCTTAACCCCCTCGGCGGGGGGACTAAATGAGCAGTTCTTC.

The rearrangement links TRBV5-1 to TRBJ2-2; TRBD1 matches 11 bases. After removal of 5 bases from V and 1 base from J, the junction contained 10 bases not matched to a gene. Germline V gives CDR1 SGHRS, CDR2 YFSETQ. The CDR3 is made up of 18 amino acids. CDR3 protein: CASSFTGTGGKNTGELFF. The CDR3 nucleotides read TGCGCCAGCAGTTTCACCGGGACAGGGGGGAAGAACACCGGGGAGCTGTTTTTT.

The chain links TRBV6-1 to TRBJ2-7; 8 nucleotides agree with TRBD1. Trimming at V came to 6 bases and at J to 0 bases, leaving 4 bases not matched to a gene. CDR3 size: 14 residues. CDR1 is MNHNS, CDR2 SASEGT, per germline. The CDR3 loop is CASRRQGASYEQYV. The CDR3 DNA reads TGTGCCAGCAGAAGGCAGGGGGCCTCCTACGAGCAGTACGTC.

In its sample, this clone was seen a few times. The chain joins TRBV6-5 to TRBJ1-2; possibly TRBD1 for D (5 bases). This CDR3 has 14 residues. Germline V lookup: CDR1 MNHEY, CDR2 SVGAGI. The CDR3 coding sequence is TGTGCTGCACGACCCCGGGACTACTATACTGGCTACACCTTC. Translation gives CAARPRDYYTGYTF.

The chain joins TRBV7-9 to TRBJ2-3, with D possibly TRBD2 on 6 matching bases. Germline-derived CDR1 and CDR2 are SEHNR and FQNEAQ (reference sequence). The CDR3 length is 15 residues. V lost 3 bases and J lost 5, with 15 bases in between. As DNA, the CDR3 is TGTGCCAGCAGCTTGGGGGACTCGAGGGGAGATACGCAGTATTTT. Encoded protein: CASSLGDSRGDTQYF.

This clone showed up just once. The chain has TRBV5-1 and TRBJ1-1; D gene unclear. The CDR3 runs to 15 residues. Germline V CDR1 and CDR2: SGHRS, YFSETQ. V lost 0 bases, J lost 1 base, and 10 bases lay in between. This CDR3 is CASSLEQLGNTEAFF. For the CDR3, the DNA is TGCGCCAGCAGCTTGGAACAGCTGGGGAACACTGAAGCTTTCTTT.

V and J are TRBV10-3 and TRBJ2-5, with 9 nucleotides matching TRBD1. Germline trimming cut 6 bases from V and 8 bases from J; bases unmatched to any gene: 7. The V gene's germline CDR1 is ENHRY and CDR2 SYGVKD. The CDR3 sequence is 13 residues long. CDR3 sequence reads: CAISRGQGKTQYF. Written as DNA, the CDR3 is TGTGCCATCAGCAGGGGACAGGGAAAAACCCAGTACTTC.

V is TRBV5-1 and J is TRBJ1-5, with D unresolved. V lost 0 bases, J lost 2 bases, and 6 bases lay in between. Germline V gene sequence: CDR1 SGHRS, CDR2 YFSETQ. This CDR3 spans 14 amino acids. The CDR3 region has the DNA TGCGCCAGCAGCTTGGATTCGGGCAATCAGCCCCAGCATTTT. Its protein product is CASSLDSGNQPQHF.

The CDR3 DNA is TGTGCCAGCAGCCCGAGCGGGGGGGCCTGGGAGCAGTTCTTC. Its protein product is CASSPSGGAWEQFF. The chain is built from TRBV7-3 and TRBJ2-1; TRBD2 matches 10 bases. The V gene end was trimmed by 5 bases and the J gene end by 10 bases; junction bases not matched to a gene: 8. CDR3 length equals 14 residues. In germline, CDR1 is SGHTA, CDR2 FQGTGA.

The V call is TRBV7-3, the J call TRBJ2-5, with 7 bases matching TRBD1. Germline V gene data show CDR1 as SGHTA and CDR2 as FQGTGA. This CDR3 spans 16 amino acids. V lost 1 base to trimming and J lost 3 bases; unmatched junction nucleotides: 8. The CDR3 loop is CASSLKFKDREETQYF. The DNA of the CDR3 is TGTGCCAGCAGCTTAAAATTCAAAGACAGGGAAGAGACCCAGTACTTC.

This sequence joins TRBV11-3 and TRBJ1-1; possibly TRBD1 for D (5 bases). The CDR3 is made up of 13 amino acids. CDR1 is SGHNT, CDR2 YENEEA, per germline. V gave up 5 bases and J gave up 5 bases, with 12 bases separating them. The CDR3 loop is CASSAGGRTEAFF. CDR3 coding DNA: TGTGCCAGCAGCGCGGGGGGTAGGACTGAAGCTTTCTTT.

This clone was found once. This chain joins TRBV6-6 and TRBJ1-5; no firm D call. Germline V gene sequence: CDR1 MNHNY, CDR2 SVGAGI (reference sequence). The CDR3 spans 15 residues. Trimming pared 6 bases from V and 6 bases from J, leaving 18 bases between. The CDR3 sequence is CASSPLGISGQPQHF. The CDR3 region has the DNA TGTGCCAGCAGCCCTCTCGGGATTTCAGGTCAGCCCCAGCATTTT.

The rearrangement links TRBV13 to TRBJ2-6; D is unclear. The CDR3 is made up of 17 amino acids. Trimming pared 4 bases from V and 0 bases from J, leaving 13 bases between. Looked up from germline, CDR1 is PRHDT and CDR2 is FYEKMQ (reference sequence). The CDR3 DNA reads TGTGCCAGCAGCTCTTCAGCCATCCGCTCTGGGGCCAACGTCCTGACTTTC. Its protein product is CASSSSAIRSGANVLTF. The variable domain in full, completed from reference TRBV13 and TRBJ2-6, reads AAGVIQSPRHLIKEKRETATLKCYPIPRHDTVYWYQQGPGQDPQFLISFYEKMQSDKGSIPDRFSAQQFSDYHSELNMSSLELGDSALYFCASSSSAIRSGANVLTFGAGSRLTVL.

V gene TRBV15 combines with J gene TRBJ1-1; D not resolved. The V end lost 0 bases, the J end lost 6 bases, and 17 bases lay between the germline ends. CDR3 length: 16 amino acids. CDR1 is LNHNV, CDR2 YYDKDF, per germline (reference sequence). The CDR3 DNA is TGTGCCACCAGCAGAGATATGCGGTGGATTGGGGCTGAAGCTTTCTTT. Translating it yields CATSRDMRWIGAEAFF.

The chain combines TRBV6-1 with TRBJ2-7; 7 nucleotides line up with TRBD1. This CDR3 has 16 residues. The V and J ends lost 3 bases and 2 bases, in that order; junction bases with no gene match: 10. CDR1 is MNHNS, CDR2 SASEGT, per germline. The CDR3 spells CASSDLPGQRPYEQYF. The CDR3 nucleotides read TGTGCCAGCAGTGATTTGCCGGGACAGCGTCCCTACGAGCAGTACTTC.

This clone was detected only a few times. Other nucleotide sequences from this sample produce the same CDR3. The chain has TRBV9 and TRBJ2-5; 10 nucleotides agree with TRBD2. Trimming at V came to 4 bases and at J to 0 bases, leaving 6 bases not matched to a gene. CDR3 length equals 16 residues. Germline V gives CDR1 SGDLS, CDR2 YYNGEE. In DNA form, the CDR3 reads TGTGCCAGCAGCCGAAGCGGGGGGGCATACCAAGAGACCCAGTACTTC. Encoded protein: CASSRSGGAYQETQYF.

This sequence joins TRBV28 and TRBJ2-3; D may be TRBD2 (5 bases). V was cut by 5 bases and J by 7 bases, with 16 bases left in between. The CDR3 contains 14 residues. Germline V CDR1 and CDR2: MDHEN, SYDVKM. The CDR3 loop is CASSGTRFRYTQYF. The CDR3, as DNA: TGTGCCAGCAGTGGTACTAGATTTAGGTATACGCAGTATTTT.

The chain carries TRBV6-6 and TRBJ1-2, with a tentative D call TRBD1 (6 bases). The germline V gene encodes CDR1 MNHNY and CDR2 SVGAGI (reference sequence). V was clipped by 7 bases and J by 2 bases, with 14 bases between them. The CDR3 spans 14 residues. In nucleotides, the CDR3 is TGTGCCAGCAATGGGCTCAGGGGAAACTATGGCTACACCTTC. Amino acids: CASNGLRGNYGYTF.

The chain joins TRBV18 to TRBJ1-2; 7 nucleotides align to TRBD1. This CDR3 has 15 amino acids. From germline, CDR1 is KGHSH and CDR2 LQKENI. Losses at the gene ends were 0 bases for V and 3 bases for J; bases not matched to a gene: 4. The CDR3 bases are TGTGCCAGCTCACCACCGGGACAGAGTTACTATGGCTACACCTTC. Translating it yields CASSPPGQSYYGYTF. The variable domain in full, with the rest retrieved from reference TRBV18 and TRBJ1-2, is NAGVMQNPRHLVRRRGQEARLRCSPMKGHSHVYWYRQLPEEGLKFMVYLQKENIIDESGMPKERFSAEFPKEGPSILRIQQVVRGDSAAYFCASSPPGQSYYGYTFGSGTRLTVV.

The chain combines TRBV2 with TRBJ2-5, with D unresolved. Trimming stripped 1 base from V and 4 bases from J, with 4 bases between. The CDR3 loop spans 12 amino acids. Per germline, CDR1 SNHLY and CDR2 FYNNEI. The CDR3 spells CASSEVVETQYF. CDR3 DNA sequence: TGTGCCAGCAGTGAAGTTGTAGAGACCCAGTACTTC.

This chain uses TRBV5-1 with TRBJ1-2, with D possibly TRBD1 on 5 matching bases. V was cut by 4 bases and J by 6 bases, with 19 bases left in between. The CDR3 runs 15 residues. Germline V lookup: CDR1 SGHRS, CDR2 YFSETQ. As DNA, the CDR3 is TGCGCCAGCAGCCCTAATCCCGACAGAGGGCATGGCTACACCTTC. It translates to CASSPNPDRGHGYTF.

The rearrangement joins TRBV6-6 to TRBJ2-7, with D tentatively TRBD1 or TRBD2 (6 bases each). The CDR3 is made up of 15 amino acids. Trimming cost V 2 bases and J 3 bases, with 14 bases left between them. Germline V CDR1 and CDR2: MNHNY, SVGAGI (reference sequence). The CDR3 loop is CASSYEGGAGYEQYV. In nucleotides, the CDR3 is TGTGCCAGCAGTTACGAGGGGGGCGCGGGCTACGAGCAGTACGTC.

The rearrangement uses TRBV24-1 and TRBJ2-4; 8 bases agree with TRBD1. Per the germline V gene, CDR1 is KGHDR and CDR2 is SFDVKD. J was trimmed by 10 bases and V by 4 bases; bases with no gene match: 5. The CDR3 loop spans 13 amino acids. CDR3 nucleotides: TGTGCCACCAGTGAATGGACAGGGAGGATTCAGTACTTC. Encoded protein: CATSEWTGRIQYF.

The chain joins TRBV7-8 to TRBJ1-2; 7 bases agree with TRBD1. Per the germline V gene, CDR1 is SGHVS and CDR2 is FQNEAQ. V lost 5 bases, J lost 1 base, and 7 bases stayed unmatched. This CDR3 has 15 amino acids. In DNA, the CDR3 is TGTGCCAGCAGCGCCTGGACAGGAGTTAACTATGGCTACACCTTC. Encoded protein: CASSAWTGVNYGYTF.

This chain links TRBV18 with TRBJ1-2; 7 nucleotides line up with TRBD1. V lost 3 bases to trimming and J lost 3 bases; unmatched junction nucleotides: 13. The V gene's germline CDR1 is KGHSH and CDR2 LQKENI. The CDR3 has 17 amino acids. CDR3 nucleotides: TGTGCCAGCTCACCCATTAATAGCGGGACAGATGACTATGGCTACACCTTC. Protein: CASSPINSGTDDYGYTF.

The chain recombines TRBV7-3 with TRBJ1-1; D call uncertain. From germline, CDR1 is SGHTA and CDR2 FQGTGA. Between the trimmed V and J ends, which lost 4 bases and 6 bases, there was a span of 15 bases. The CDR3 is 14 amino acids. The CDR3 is CASSSSGEGAEAFF. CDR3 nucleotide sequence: TGTGCCAGCAGCTCCTCCGGGGAAGGCGCTGAAGCTTTCTTT.

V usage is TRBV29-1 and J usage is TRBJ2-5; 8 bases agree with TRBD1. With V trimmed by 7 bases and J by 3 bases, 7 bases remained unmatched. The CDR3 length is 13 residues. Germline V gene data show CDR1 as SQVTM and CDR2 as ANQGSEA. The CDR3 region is CSGHPGGEETQYF. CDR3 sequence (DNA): TGCAGCGGCCATCCAGGGGGCGAAGAGACCCAGTACTTC.